This passage covers 5 T cell receptor beta chains from one sample sequenced in a study of long-term antiretroviral therapy in people with HIV. A v3.0 immunoSEQ assay was performed at survey level. Libraries were prepared by immunoSEQ multiplex PCR; TCRdb keeps only in-frame clonotypes and omits some of them. The repertoire holds 20,000 to 25,000 clones, with around 80% as singletons. The sample was unsorted PBMCs, taken 1.2 years after starting antiretroviral therapy. Receptors were obtained from a woman aged 40 to 49 with HIV.

V and J are TRBV5-1 and TRBJ2-5; no definite D call. Germline lookup yields CDR1 SGHRS and CDR2 YFSETQ. Trimming cost V 0 bases and J 5 bases, with 14 bases left between them. The CDR3 consists of 15 residues. CDR3 region: CASSLGAGEGETQYF. The CDR3 bases are TGCGCCAGCAGCTTGGGGGCAGGTGAAGGGGAGACCCAGTACTTC.

This clone was recorded once. V and J are TRBV30 and TRBJ1-1; D gene uncertain. Germline V gene sequence: CDR1 GTSNPN, CDR2 SVGIG (reference sequence). V lost 5 bases and J lost 1, with 11 bases in between. This CDR3 is built from 13 residues. In DNA form, the CDR3 reads TGTGCCTGGGCCCCCCTTCCGAACACTGAAGCTTTCTTT. Translating gives CAWAPLPNTEAFF.

A single count supports this clone. The V gene is TRBV10-2, the J gene TRBJ1-3, with D possibly being TRBD1 (5 bases). This CDR3 comprises 15 residues. CDR1 and CDR2 from the germline V gene are WSHSY and SAAADI. V was trimmed by 2 bases and J by 0 bases, leaving 8 bases between them. The CDR3 nucleotides are TGCGCCAGCAGTGAGGGGGGGGGCTCTGGAAACACCATATATTTT. Protein product: CASSEGGGSGNTIYF.

The chain has TRBV9 and TRBJ1-2; a weak D match, TRBD1 (6 bases). Germline-derived CDR1 and CDR2 are SGDLS and YYNGEE. Trimming shortened V by 2 bases and J by 2 bases, and 10 bases separated the two germline ends. The CDR3 sequence is 14 residues long. The CDR3 sequence is CASSVSTGNYGYTF. CDR3 nucleotide sequence: TGTGCCAGCAGCGTTTCGACAGGAAACTATGGCTACACCTTC.

This clone was picked up a small number of times. The V call is TRBV6-1, the J call TRBJ1-5; D call uncertain. This CDR3 contains 12 residues. CDR1 MNHNS and CDR2 SASEGT come from the germline V gene. V lost 8 bases to trimming and J lost 7 bases, with 12 bases between them. The CDR3 DNA reads TGTGCCAGCGAGCGATTCGGGCAGCCCCAGCATTTT. This codes for CASERFGQPQHF.